This T cell receptor beta chain appears in the sequencing data of a study of cytotoxic CD8 clonotypes in ibrutinib-treated CLL. General study findings and limits: At progression, clonality fell back toward baseline after rising at ibrutinib response.

Worth noting for this clone: Its cognate antigen is unknown.

Sequencing was designed to attain a depth spanning 1 in 200,000 to 1 in 1 million T cells. Sequenced by immunoSEQ multiplex PCR; TCRdb stores in-frame clones only, minus some. The sample records about 140,000 clones, around 90% being singletons. The J segment lost 3 bases and the V segment lost 2 bases, leaving 10 bases of the junction unmatched. The CDR3 has 16 amino acids. CDR1 and CDR2 (germline): MNHEY, SVGAGI. This clonotype was obtained from a human donor with chronic lymphocytic leukemia. The sequenced sample was PBMCs, obtained after 12 months of ibrutinib treatment. The gene calls are TRBV6-5 and TRBJ2-7, with 7 bases fitting TRBD1. CDR3: CASSYPGQPTCYEQYF. Written as DNA, the CDR3 is TGTGCCAGCAGTTACCCGGGACAGCCCACTTGCTACGAGCAGTACTTC.